This passage covers 21 T cell receptor beta chains from one sample sequenced in a study of identical twins. MiXCR was run by TCRdb on the 5' RACE reads, yielding one entry per CDR3 protein. The sample contains 1.5 million to 2 million distinct CDR3 sequences, around a third of which appear only once. Sequencing input: cord blood. These receptor sequences come from a newborn girl in good health.

This clonotype was counted between two and nine times. V is TRBV3-1 and J is TRBJ2-7; D is perhaps TRBD2 (6 bases). The CDR3 is 14 amino acids. Trimming took 0 bases from V and 2 from J, leaving 8 bases between them. Germline V lookup: CDR1 LGHDT, CDR2 YNNKEL (reference sequence). The CDR3 sequence: CASSQDREPYEQYF. CDR3 nucleotides: TGTGCCAGCAGCCAAGATCGGGAGCCCTACGAGCAGTACTTC.

The chain joins TRBV20-1 to TRBJ2-1, with D perhaps matching TRBD1 or TRBD2 (5 bases each). V was shortened by 5 bases and J by 8 bases, with 7 bases between the two germline ends. This CDR3 spans 10 amino acids. The germline V gene has CDR1 DFQATT and CDR2 SNEGSKA (reference sequence). CDR3 nucleotide sequence: TGCAGTGCTGGGACCTATGAGCAGTTCTTC. Translating it yields CSAGTYEQFF.

This chain joins TRBV29-1 and TRBJ2-7; D is unclear. V lost 6 bases, J lost 1 base, and 13 bases lay in between. The CDR3 has 13 amino acids. In germline, CDR1 is SQVTM, CDR2 ANQGSEA. Here the CDR3 reads CSVQSQPSYEQYF. CDR3 coding DNA: TGCAGCGTCCAGAGCCAGCCGTCCTACGAGCAGTACTTC.

The J gene is TRBJ2-5, the V gene TRBV19, with D uncertain. CDR1 is LNHDA and CDR2 is SQIVND in the germline V gene (reference sequence). The CDR3 spans 15 residues. V shed 5 bases and J shed 2 bases, with 15 bases lying between them. The CDR3 sequence: CASSPKGQRQETQYF. For the CDR3, the DNA is TGTGCCAGTAGTCCTAAAGGGCAGAGACAAGAGACCCAGTACTTC.

This chain connects TRBV21-1 to TRBJ2-1; the D call TRBD2 from the table was never checked on the DNA. TRBV21-1 is a listed pseudogene. The CDR3 length is 16 residues. CDR3 in amino acids: CASSRWHSGESNEQFF. In DNA form, the CDR3 reads TGTGCCAGCAGTCGGTGGCATAGCGGGGAAAGCAATGAGCAGTTCTTC.

This chain links TRBV7-8 with TRBJ1-5; 12 bases map to TRBD1. Germline CDR1 is SGHVS and CDR2 is FQNEAQ. This CDR3 contains 17 residues. J was trimmed by 0 bases and V by 4 bases; bases with no gene match: 4. For the CDR3, the DNA is TGTGCCAGCAGCTGGGGACAGGGGGCTATTAGCAATCAGCCCCAGCATTTT. It yields the protein CASSWGQGAISNQPQHF.

V and J are TRBV4-1 and TRBJ2-1; D is unclear. There are 11 residues in the CDR3. V was trimmed by 0 bases and J by 12 bases, leaving 6 bases between them. CDR1 is MGHRA and CDR2 is YSYEKL in the germline V gene. CDR3 region: CASSQDTLQFF. As DNA, the CDR3 is TGCGCCAGCAGCCAAGATACACTGCAGTTCTTC.

This clonotype was observed a single time. This chain connects TRBV28 to TRBJ2-2; tentative D call: TRBD1 (5 bases). V was clipped by 2 bases and J by 6 bases, with 16 bases between them. This CDR3 contains 16 residues. CDR1 is MDHEN and CDR2 is SYDVKM in the germline V gene. The CDR3 DNA reads TGTGCCAGCAGTTTACAGGGTTTAACGCCTGCCGGGGAGCTGTTTTTT. It yields the protein CASSLQGLTPAGELFF. Using reference TRBV28 and TRBJ2-2 for the parts outside the CDR3, the full variable domain is DVKVTQSSRYLVKRTGEKVFLECVQDMDHENMFWYRQDPGLGLRLIYFSYDVKMKEKGDIPEGYSVSREKKERFSLILESASTNQTSMYLCASSLQGLTPAGELFFGEGSRLTVL.

The genes are TRBV29-1 and TRBJ2-7, with 10 bases identical to TRBD1. This CDR3 contains 13 residues. V dropped 6 bases and J dropped 4; count of bases not matched to a gene: 6. Germline lookup yields CDR1 SQVTM and CDR2 ANQGSEA. The CDR3 loop is CSVFRQGAYEQYF. CDR3 bases: TGCAGCGTCTTTCGACAGGGGGCTTACGAGCAGTACTTC.

Here the CDR3 DNA reads TGTGCCAGCAGCCAACGCCTCACCCAGTATGGCTACACCTTC. Protein sequence: CASSQRLTQYGYTF. The rearrangement links TRBV7-2 to TRBJ1-2; no definite D call. The CDR3 has 14 amino acids. Between the trimmed V and J ends, which lost 5 bases and 5 bases, there was a span of 15 bases. CDR1 is SGHTA and CDR2 is FQGNSA in the germline V gene.

The rearrangement links TRBV20-1 to TRBJ2-1; D not resolved. V was shortened by 3 bases and J by 10 bases, with 10 bases between the two germline ends. CDR1 DFQATT and CDR2 SNEGSKA come from the germline V gene (reference sequence). The CDR3 covers 11 residues. In DNA form, the CDR3 reads TGCAGTGCTAGGGTCTCCTACGAGCAGTTCTTC. Residues: CSARVSYEQFF.

This clonotype was observed a few times. The rearrangement links TRBV12-3 or TRBV12-4 to TRBJ2-1; 9 positions match TRBD1. This CDR3 comprises 15 residues. The junction had 7 bases not matched to a gene; V was cut back by 6 bases and J by 4 bases. The CDR3 region is CASRRGTGIYNEQFF. In nucleotides, the CDR3 is TGTGCCAGCAGGCGAGGGACAGGGATATACAATGAGCAGTTCTTC.

This clonotype was recorded at least ten times. The chain couples TRBV29-1 to TRBJ2-4, with 9 bases lining up with TRBD1. The ends lost 5 bases at V and 3 bases at J; junction bases unmatched: 5. CDR1 and CDR2 from the germline V gene are SQVTM and ANQGSEA. The length of the CDR3 is 14 residues. CDR3 amino acids: CSVRTGDLKNIQYF. The CDR3 region has the DNA TGCAGCGTTCGGACAGGGGACCTCAAAAACATTCAGTACTTC. The full variable domain, with the rest looked up from reference TRBV29-1 and TRBJ2-4, is SAVISQKPSRDICQRGTSLTIQCQVDSQVTMMFWYRQQPGQSLTLIATANQGSEATYESGFVIDKFPISRPNLTFSTLTVSNMSPEDSSIYLCSVRTGDLKNIQYFGAGTRLSVL.

This clonotype was seen more than once but under ten times. CDR3 sequence reads: CSARASGRANEQFF. CDR3 in DNA: TGCAGTGCTAGAGCTAGCGGGAGGGCCAATGAGCAGTTCTTC. The gene calls are TRBV20-1 and TRBJ2-1; 12 bases are a match to TRBD2. This CDR3 is 14 amino acids long. The J segment lost 6 bases and the V segment lost 1 base, leaving 1 base of the junction unmatched. The germline V gene has CDR1 DFQATT and CDR2 SNEGSKA (reference sequence).

This clonotype occurred a few times. The chain combines TRBV29-1 with TRBJ2-7; 7 nucleotides align to TRBD1. The germline V gene has CDR1 SQVTM and CDR2 ANQGSEA. V was clipped by 6 bases and J by 3 bases; unmatched bases: 8. CDR3 length equals 13 residues. This chain's CDR3 is CSVGTDRIYEQYF. CDR3 in DNA: TGCAGCGTGGGGACAGACCGGATCTACGAGCAGTACTTC.

The rearrangement joins TRBV27 to TRBJ2-3, with D perhaps being TRBD1 or TRBD2 (6 bases each). There are 16 residues in the CDR3. CDR1 MNHEY and CDR2 SMNVEV come from the germline V gene (reference sequence). V dropped 4 bases and J dropped 2 bases, with 16 bases sitting between them. CDR3 nucleotide sequence: TGTGCCAGCAGTTCTCTCCGGGGGCGCTACACAGATACGCAGTATTTT. This encodes CASSSLRGRYTDTQYF.

V and J are TRBV20-1 and TRBJ2-3, with TRBD2 matching 9 bases. This CDR3 is 15 amino acids long. Per germline, CDR1 DFQATT and CDR2 SNEGSKA (reference sequence). V dropped 6 bases and J dropped 3; count of bases not matched to a gene: 10. The CDR3 reads CSAGGGGAVTDTQYF. The CDR3 nucleotides read TGCAGTGCAGGGGGCGGGGGGGCCGTGACAGATACGCAGTATTTT.

This chain joins TRBV5-6 and TRBJ2-3; possible D gene TRBD1, 5 bases. Trimming left V 5 bases short and J 3 bases short, with 22 bases between. The CDR3 extends over 17 amino acids. The germline CDR1 and CDR2 sequences are SGHDT and YYEEEE. This CDR3 reads CASSPGWTSKGTDTQYF. The CDR3 coding sequence is TGTGCCAGCAGTCCTGGTTGGACCTCCAAGGGGACAGATACGCAGTATTTT.

The CDR3 sequence: CATSSRLAETQYF. DNA of the CDR3: TGTGCCACCAGCAGCCGACTAGCGGAGACCCAGTACTTC. This chain uses TRBV15 with TRBJ2-5; 8 bases match TRBD2. Germline values: CDR1 LNHNV, CDR2 YYDKDF (reference sequence). The CDR3 runs to 13 residues. The junction had 2 bases not matched to a gene; V was cut back by 3 bases and J by 5 bases.

The chain has TRBV3-1 and TRBJ1-3; no definite D call. Trimming took off 1 base at V and 1 base at J, with 14 bases between the two ends. Germline V gene data show CDR1 as LGHDT and CDR2 as YNNKEL (reference sequence). The CDR3 length is 17 residues. CDR3 sequence (DNA): TGTGCCAGCAGCCAAGTGCCCCAGGCCTCATCTGGAAACACCATATATTTT. Protein: CASSQVPQASSGNTIYF.

At least ten counts were recorded for this clonotype. A much more abundant neighbour one base away suggests this may be a read error. The V gene is TRBV5-1, the J gene TRBJ2-4, with a weak D call TRBD1 (5 bases). Germline CDR1 reads SGHRS; CDR2 reads YFSETQ. The CDR3 sequence is 14 residues long. V lost 0 bases and J 2 bases, leaving 6 bases between the germline ends. DNA for the CDR3: TGCGCCAGCAGCTTGGACAGGTCCAAAAACATTCAGTACTTC. This codes for CASSLDRSKNIQYF. The entire variable domain, with the rest obtained from reference TRBV5-1 and TRBJ2-4, is as follows: KAGVTQTPRYLIKTRGQQVTLSCSPISGHRSVSWYQQTPGQGLQFLFEYFSETQRNKGNFPGRFSGRQFSNSRSEMNVSTLELGDSALYLCASSLDRSKNIQYFGAGTRLSVL.